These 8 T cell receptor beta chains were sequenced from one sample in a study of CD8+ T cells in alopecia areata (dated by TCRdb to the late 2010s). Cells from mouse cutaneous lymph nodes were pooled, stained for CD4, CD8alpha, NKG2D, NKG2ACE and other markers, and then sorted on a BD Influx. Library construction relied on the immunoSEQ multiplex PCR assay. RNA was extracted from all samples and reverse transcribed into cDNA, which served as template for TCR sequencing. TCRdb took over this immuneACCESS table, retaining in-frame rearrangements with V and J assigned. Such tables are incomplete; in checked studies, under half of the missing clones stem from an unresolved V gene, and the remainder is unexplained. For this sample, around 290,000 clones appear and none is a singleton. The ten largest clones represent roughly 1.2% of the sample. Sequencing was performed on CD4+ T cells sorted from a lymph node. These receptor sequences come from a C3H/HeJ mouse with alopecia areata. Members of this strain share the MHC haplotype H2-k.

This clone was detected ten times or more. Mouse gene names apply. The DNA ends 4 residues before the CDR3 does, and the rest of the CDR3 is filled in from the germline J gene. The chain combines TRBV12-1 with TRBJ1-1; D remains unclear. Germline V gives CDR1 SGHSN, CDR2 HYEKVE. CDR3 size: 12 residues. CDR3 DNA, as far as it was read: TGTGCCAGCTCTCTCAACAGTACA. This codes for CASSLNST. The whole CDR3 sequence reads CASSLNSTEVFF.

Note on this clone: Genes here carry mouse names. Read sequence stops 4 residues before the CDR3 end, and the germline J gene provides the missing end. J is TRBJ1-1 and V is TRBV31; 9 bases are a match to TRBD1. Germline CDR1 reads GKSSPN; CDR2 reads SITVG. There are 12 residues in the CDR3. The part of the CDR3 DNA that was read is TGTGCCTGGGGACAGGGGAGCGCA. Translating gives CAWGQGSA. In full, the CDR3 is CAWGQGSAEVFF.

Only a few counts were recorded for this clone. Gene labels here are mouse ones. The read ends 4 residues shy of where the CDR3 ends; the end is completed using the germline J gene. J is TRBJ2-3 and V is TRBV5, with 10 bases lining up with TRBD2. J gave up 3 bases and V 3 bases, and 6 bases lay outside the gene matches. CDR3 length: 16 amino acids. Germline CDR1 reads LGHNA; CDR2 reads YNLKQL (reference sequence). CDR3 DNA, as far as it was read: TGTGCCAGCAGCCACTGGGGGGGCGCTACGGCAGAA. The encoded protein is CASSHWGGATAE. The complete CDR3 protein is CASSHWGGATAETLYF.

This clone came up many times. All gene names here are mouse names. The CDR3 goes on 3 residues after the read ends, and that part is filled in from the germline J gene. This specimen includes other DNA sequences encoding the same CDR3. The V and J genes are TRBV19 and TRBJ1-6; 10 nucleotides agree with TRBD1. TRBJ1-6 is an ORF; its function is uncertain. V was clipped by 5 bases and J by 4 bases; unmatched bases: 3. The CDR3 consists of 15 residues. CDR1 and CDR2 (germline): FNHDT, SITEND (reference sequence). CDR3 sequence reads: CASRPGQGYNSPLYF. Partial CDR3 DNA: TGTGCCAGCAGGCCGGGACAGGGGTATAATTCGCCC.

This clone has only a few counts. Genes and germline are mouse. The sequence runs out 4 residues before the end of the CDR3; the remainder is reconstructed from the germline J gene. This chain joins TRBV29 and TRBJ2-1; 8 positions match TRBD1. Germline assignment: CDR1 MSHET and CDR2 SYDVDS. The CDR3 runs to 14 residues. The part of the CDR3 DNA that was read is TGTGCTAGCAGTTTACAGGGGGCGGGGGCT. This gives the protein CASSLQGAGA. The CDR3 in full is CASSLQGAGAEQFF.

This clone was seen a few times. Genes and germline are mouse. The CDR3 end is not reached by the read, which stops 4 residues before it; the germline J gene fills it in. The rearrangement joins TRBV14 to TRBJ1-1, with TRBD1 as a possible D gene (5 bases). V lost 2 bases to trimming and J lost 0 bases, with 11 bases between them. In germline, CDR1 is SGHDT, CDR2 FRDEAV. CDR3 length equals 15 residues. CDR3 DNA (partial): TGTGCCAGCAGTTTGGGGGGAAACGCAAACACA. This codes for CASSLGGNANT. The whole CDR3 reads CASSLGGNANTEVFF.

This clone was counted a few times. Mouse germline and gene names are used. The CDR3 here is CASSESGGATAETLYF. The sequenced CDR3 bases are TGTGCCAGCAGTGAATCCGGGGGGGCGACTGCAGAA. This chain uses TRBV13-1 with TRBJ2-3; 8 positions match TRBD2. From the germline J gene comes the end of the CDR3, since the read stops 4 residues before it. Per germline, CDR1 NSHNY and CDR2 SYGAGN. Trimming cost V 2 bases and J 2 bases; bases outside gene matches: 7. CDR3 length equals 16 residues.

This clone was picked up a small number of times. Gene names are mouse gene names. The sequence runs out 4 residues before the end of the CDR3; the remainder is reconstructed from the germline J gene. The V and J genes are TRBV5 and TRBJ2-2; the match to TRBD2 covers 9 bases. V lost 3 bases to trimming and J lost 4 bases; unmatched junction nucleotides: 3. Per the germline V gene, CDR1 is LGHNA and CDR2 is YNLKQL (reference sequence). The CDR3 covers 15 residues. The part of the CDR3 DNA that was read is TGTGCCAGCAGCCAGATGGGGGGGCCCACCGGG. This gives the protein CASSQMGGPTG. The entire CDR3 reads CASSQMGGPTGQLYF.